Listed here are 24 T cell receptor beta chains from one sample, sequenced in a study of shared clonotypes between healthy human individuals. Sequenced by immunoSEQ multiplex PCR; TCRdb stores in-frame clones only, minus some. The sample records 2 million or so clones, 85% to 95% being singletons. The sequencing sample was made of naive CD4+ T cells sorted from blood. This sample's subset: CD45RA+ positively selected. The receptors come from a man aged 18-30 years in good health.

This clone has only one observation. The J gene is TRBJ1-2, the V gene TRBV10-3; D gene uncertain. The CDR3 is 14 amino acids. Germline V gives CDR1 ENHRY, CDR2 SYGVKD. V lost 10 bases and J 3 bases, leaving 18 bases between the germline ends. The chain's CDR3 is CATKNQPRDYGYTF. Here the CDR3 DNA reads TGTGCCACCAAAAACCAGCCGAGGGACTATGGCTACACCTTC.

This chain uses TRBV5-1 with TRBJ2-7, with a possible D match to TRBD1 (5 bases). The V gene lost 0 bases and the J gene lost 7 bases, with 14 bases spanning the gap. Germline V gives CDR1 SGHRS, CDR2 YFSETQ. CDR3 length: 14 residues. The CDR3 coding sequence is TGCGCCAGCAGCTTGGATGGGGCCCTGGGGGAGCAGTACTTC. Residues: CASSLDGALGEQYF.

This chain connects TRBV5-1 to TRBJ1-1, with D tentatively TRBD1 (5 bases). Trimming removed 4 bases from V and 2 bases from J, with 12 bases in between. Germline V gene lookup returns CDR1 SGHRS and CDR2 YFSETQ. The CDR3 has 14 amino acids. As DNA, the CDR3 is TGCGCCAGCAGCCTGAAGACAGCTAACACTGAAGCTTTCTTT. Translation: CASSLKTANTEAFF.

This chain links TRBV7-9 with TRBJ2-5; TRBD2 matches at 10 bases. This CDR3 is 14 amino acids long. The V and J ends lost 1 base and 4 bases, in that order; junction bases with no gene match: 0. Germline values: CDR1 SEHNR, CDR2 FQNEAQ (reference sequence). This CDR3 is CASSLGTSGETQYF. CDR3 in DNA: TGTGCCAGCAGCTTAGGGACTAGCGGAGAGACCCAGTACTTC.

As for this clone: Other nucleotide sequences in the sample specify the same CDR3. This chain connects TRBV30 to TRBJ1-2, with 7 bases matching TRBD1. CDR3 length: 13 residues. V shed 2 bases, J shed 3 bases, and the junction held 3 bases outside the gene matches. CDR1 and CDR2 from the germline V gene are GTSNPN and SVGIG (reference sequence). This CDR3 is CAWSPGQDYGYTF. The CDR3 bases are TGTGCCTGGAGTCCAGGACAGGACTATGGCTACACCTTC. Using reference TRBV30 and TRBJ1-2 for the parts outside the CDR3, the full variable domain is SQTIHQWPATLVQPVGSPLSLECTVEGTSNPNLYWYRQAAGRGLQLLFYSVGIGQISSEVPQNLSASRPQDRQFILSSKKLLLSDSGFYLCAWSPGQDYGYTFGSGTRLTVV.

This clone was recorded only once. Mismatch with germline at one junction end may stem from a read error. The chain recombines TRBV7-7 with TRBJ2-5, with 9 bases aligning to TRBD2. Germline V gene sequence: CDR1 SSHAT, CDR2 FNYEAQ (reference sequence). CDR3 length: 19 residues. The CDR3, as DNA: TGTGCTAGCAGCTTAGCGAAGAGACGGATAGCGGGAGATTTGGAGACCCAGTACTTC. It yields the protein CASSLAKRRIAGDLETQYF.

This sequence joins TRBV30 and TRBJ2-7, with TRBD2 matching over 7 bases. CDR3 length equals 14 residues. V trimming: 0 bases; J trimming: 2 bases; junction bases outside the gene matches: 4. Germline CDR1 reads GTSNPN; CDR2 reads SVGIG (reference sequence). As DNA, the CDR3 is TGTGCCTGGAGTGTACGGGGGGTTACCTACGAGCAGTACTTC. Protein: CAWSVRGVTYEQYF.

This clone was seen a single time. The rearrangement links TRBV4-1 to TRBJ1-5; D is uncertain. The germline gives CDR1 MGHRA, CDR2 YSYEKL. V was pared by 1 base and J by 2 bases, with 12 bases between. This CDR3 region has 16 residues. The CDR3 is CASSQGEGPGNQPQHF. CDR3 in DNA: TGCGCCAGCAGCCAAGGGGAGGGCCCGGGCAATCAGCCCCAGCATTTT.

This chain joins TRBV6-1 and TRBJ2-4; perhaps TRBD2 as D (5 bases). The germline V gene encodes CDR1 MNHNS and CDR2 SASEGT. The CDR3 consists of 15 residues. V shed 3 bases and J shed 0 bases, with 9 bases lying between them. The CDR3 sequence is CASSEGSIAKNIQYF. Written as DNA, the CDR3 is TGTGCCAGCAGTGAGGGGAGTATAGCCAAAAACATTCAGTACTTC.

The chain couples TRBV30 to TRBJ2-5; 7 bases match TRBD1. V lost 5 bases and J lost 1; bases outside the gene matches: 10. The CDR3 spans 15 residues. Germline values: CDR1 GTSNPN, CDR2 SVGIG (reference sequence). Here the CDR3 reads CAWDRQGRGQETQYF. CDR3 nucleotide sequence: TGTGCCTGGGATAGACAGGGAAGGGGCCAAGAGACCCAGTACTTC.

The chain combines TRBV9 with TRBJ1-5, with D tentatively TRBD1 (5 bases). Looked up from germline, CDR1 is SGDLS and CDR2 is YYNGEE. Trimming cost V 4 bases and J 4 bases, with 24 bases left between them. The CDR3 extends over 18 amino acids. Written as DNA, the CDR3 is TGTGCCAGCAGCCCCCCCCGCCCAGGGAGAGGTAAGAATCAGCCCCAGCATTTT. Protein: CASSPPRPGRGKNQPQHF.

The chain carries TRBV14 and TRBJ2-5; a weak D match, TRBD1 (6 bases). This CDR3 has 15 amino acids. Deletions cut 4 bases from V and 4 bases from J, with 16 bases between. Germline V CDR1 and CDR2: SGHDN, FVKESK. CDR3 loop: CASSPNGQLTETQYF. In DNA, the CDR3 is TGTGCCAGCAGCCCTAATGGACAGTTGACAGAGACCCAGTACTTC.

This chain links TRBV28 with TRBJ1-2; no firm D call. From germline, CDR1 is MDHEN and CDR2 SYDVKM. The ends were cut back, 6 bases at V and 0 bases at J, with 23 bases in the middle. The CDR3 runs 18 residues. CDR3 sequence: CASSTLFRLLPPNYGYTF. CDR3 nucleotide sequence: TGTGCCAGCAGCACCCTATTCCGCTTACTACCGCCTAACTATGGCTACACCTTC.

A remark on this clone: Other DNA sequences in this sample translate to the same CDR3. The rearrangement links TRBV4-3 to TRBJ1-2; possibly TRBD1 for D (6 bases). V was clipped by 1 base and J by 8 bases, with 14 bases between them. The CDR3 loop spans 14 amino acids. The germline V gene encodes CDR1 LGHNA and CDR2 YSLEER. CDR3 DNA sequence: TGCGCCAGCAGCCAAGTAACGGGGGCGGGAGGCTACACCTTC. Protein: CASSQVTGAGGYTF.

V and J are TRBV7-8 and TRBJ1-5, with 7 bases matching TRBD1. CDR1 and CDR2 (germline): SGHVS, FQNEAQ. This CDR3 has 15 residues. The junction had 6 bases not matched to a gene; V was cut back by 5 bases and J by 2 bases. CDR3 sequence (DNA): TGTGCCAGCAGCCCAGGGGGGGCGGGCAATCAGCCCCAGCATTTT. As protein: CASSPGGAGNQPQHF.

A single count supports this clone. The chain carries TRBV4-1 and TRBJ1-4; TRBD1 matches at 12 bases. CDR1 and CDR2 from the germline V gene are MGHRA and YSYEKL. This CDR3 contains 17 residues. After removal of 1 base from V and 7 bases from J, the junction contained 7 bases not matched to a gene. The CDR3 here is CASSQGGGDRGREKLFF. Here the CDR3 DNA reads TGCGCCAGCAGCCAAGGCGGCGGGGACAGGGGGCGTGAAAAACTGTTTTTT.

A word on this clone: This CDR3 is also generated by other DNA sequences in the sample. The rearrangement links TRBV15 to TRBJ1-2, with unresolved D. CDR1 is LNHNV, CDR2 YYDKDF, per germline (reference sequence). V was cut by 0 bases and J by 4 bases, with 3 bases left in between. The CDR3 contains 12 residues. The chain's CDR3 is CATSRDVYGYTF. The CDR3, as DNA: TGTGCCACCAGCAGAGATGTCTATGGCTACACCTTC.

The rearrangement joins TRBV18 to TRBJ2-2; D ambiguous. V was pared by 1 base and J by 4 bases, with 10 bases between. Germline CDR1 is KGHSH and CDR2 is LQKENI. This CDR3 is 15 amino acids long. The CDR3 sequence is CASSPRPVSTGELFF. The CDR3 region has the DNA TGTGCCAGCTCACCACGGCCGGTGAGCACCGGGGAGCTGTTTTTT.

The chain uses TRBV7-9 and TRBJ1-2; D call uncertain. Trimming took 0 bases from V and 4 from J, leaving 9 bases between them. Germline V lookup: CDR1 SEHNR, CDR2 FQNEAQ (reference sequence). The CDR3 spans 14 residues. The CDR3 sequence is CASSLAVGSYGYTF. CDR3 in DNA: TGTGCCAGCAGCTTAGCGGTGGGAAGCTATGGCTACACCTTC.

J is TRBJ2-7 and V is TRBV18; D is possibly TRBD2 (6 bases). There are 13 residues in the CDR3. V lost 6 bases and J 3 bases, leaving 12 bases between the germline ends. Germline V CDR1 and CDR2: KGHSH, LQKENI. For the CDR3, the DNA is TGTGCCAGCTCGGAGGGACGGGACTACGAGCAGTACTTC. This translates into CASSEGRDYEQYF.

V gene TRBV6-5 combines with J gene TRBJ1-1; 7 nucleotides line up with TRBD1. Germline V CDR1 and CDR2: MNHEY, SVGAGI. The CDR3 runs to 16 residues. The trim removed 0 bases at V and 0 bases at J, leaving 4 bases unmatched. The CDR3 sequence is CASSYSAGQLNTEAFF. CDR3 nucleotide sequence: TGTGCCAGCAGTTACTCAGCGGGACAGTTGAACACTGAAGCTTTCTTT.

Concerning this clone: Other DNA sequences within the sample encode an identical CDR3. CDR3 amino acids: CASSLLTDTQYF. As DNA, the CDR3 is TGTGCCAGCAGTCTATTAACAGATACGCAGTATTTT. This chain links TRBV28 with TRBJ2-3; D is undetermined. CDR3 length: 12 amino acids. Trimming stripped 5 bases from V and 3 bases from J, with 6 bases between. Germline values: CDR1 MDHEN, CDR2 SYDVKM. Full variable domain (missing parts from reference TRBV28 and TRBJ2-3): DVKVTQSSRYLVKRTGEKVFLECVQDMDHENMFWYRQDPGLGLRLIYFSYDVKMKEKGDIPEGYSVSREKKERFSLILESASTNQTSMYLCASSLLTDTQYFGPGTRLTVL.

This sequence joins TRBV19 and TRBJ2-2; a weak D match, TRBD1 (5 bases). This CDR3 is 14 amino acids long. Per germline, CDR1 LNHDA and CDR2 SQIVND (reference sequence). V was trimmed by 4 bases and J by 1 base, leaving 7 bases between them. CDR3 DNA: TGTGCCAGTAGTAACAGGTTGAACACCGGGGAGCTGTTTTTT. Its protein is CASSNRLNTGELFF.

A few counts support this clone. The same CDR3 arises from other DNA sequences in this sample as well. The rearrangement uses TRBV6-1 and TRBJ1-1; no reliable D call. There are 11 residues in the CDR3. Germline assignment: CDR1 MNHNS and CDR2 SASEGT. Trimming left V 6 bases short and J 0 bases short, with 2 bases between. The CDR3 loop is CASRMNTEAFF. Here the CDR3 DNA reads TGTGCCAGCAGAATGAACACTGAAGCTTTCTTT.